This T cell receptor (delta chain) was profiled in a study of gamma-delta T cells after stem cell transplantation. This clone was counted at least ten times. TCRdb re-called the RT-PCR reads through CATT. The sample includes 12,000 or so delta-chain clones, 1% to 1.5% of them seen just once. This clonotype was sampled from a human donor. It is not recorded whose cells these are; they may come from a transplant donor. Material: gamma-delta T cells.

The CDR3, as DNA: TGTGCCTGTGACACTGTCGTGGCTGGGGGACCTCTCTACACCGATAAACTCATCTTT. Translation gives CACDTVVAGGPLYTDKLIF. J is TRDJ1 and V is TRDV2, with 8 positions matching TRDD3. The germline CDR1 and CDR2 sequences are GEAIGNYY and EKD. CDR3 size: 19 residues. Germline trimming cut 1 base from V and 0 bases from J; bases unmatched to any gene: 15.